Below, 25 T cell receptor beta chains from the same sample are listed, as sequenced in a study of identical twins. TCRdb ran MiXCR on the 5' RACE reads and lists one entry per CDR3 protein. The sample lists some 690,000 distinct CDR3 sequences; less than 25% were seen once. The sample was also linked to a second study, of T cells expressing NK-cell markers.

The sample consisted of PBMCs. The receptors stem from a young woman in good health.

This clonotype came up many times. The chain uses TRBV6-1 and TRBJ2-3, with 13 bases that match TRBD2. The CDR3 sequence is 16 residues long. The ends lost 6 bases at V and 2 bases at J; junction bases unmatched: 5. CDR1 is MNHNS, CDR2 SASEGT, per germline. In DNA form, the CDR3 reads TGTGCCAGCAGGGGACTAGCGGGGCCGTTCACAGATACGCAGTATTTT. Translating gives CASRGLAGPFTDTQYF.

There are many counts of this clonotype. The chain uses TRBV20-1 and TRBJ1-1; D not certain. The CDR3 has 12 residues. Germline V gives CDR1 DFQATT, CDR2 SNEGSKA (reference sequence). Trimming shortened V by 3 bases and J by 4 bases, and 9 bases separated the two germline ends. For the CDR3, the DNA is TGCAGTGCTAGTCCCGGGAGCACTGAAGCTTTCTTT. It specifies CSASPGSTEAFF.

This chain joins TRBV29-1 and TRBJ1-2; 10 nucleotides line up with TRBD1. The CDR3 is 14 amino acids. With V trimmed by 6 bases and J by 2 bases, 6 bases remained unmatched. Looked up from germline, CDR1 is SQVTM and CDR2 is ANQGSEA. Written as DNA, the CDR3 is TGCAGCGTCGAAAGGACAGGGGGGAACTATGGCTACACCTTC. As protein: CSVERTGGNYGYTF.

This clonotype was detected only a few times. V is TRBV7-2 and J is TRBJ1-1; the D is unclear. There are 14 residues in the CDR3. CDR1 is SGHTA and CDR2 is FQGNSA in the germline V gene. The V end was cut by 4 bases, the J end by 4 bases, with 13 bases between. The CDR3 DNA reads as TGTGCCAGCAGCTCCCGGACGAGATTCACTGAAGCTTTCTTT. Protein product: CASSSRTRFTEAFF.

A few counts support this clonotype. V gene TRBV7-2 combines with J gene TRBJ2-5; possibly TRBD2 for D (7 bases). V shed 2 bases and J shed 0 bases, with 10 bases lying between them. This CDR3 has 15 amino acids. Germline V gene data show CDR1 as SGHTA and CDR2 as FQGNSA. The CDR3 sequence is CASSLTGGYQETQYF. In DNA form, the CDR3 reads TGTGCCAGCAGCTTAACGGGGGGCTACCAAGAGACCCAGTACTTC.

The V call is TRBV6-1, the J call TRBJ2-7; the match to TRBD2 covers 10 bases. The CDR3 has 15 amino acids. J gave up 3 bases and V 6 bases, and 8 bases lay outside the gene matches. Looked up from germline, CDR1 is MNHNS and CDR2 is SASEGT. The CDR3 sequence: CASRAGTSEYYEQYF. CDR3 sequence (DNA): TGTGCCAGCAGGGCCGGGACTAGCGAGTACTACGAGCAGTACTTC.

The chain recombines TRBV6-1 with TRBJ2-7, with 8 bases fitting TRBD2. The germline gives CDR1 MNHNS, CDR2 SASEGT. The CDR3 is 15 amino acids. The V and J ends lost 1 base and 4 bases, in that order; junction bases with no gene match: 6. CDR3 nucleotide sequence: TGTGCCAGCAGTGAAGTGAGACTAGCGTCTTACGAGCAGTACTTC. Translating it yields CASSEVRLASYEQYF.

This clonotype has just a few counts. The rearrangement uses TRBV20-1 and TRBJ2-7, with a tentative D call TRBD1 (6 bases). Trimming removed 6 bases at V and 0 bases at J, with 18 bases between. Germline V gives CDR1 DFQATT, CDR2 SNEGSKA (reference sequence). The CDR3 has 15 residues. In DNA, the CDR3 is TGCAGTGCCGTAAATTTTAGGGACAACTCCTACGAGCAGTACTTC. It yields the protein CSAVNFRDNSYEQYF.

The chain is built from TRBV10-3 and TRBJ1-2; 12 nucleotides match TRBD1. Germline V CDR1 and CDR2: ENHRY, SYGVKD. After removal of 6 bases from V and 8 bases from J, the junction contained 7 bases not matched to a gene. This CDR3 comprises 14 residues. The CDR3 sequence: CAISPGQGAGGYTF. The CDR3 DNA reads TGTGCCATCAGCCCGGGACAGGGGGCTGGAGGCTACACCTTC.

The chain links TRBV10-2 to TRBJ2-3; tentative D call: TRBD2 (5 bases). The CDR3 totals 17 residues. The V and J ends lost 5 bases and 3 bases respectively, with 21 bases between them. The V gene's germline CDR1 is WSHSY and CDR2 SAAADI. The CDR3: CASSSGWSGPFTDTQYF. CDR3 DNA sequence: TGCGCCAGCAGTTCAGGCTGGAGCGGTCCTTTTACAGATACGCAGTATTTT.

The chain joins TRBV12-3 or TRBV12-4 to TRBJ1-1, with D unresolved. Trimming stripped 3 bases from V and 7 bases from J, with 9 bases between. This CDR3 region has 12 residues. CDR3 bases: TGTGCCAGCAGTTTTCGCGGTAATGAAGCTTTCTTT. Amino acids: CASSFRGNEAFF.

This clonotype was observed a handful of times. The chain combines TRBV12-3 or TRBV12-4 with TRBJ1-2; D is unresolved. This CDR3 is built from 12 residues. Trimming left V 6 bases short and J 1 base short, with 6 bases between. The CDR3 here is CASSLYNYGYTF. DNA of the CDR3: TGTGCCAGCAGCCTGTATAACTATGGCTACACCTTC.

This clonotype has only a few counts. V is TRBV6-1 and J is TRBJ2-2, with 8 bases identical to TRBD1. From germline, CDR1 is MNHNS and CDR2 SASEGT. The CDR3 covers 14 residues. With V trimmed by 8 bases and J by 7 bases, 9 bases remained unmatched. In DNA, the CDR3 is TGTGCCAGCGTATCAGGGGGCGAGATCGGGGAGCTGTTTTTT. Its protein is CASVSGGEIGELFF.

V gene TRBV5-8 combines with J gene TRBJ1-1; D ambiguous. Trimming removed 9 bases at V and 1 base at J, with 7 bases between. Germline CDR1 and CDR2: SGHTS and YDEGEE. This CDR3 contains 11 residues. CDR3 sequence reads: CAIWENTEAFF. The CDR3 DNA follows: TGTGCCATTTGGGAGAACACTGAAGCTTTCTTT.

This sequence joins TRBV5-1 and TRBJ2-5; D gene uncertain. The CDR3 is 15 residues long. Germline CDR1 and CDR2: SGHRS and YFSETQ. With 1 base removed from V and 3 bases from J, the gap between germline ends came to 13 bases. CDR3 sequence reads: CASSLLARREETQYF. DNA for the CDR3: TGCGCCAGCAGCTTGCTGGCTAGGCGCGAAGAGACCCAGTACTTC.

In its sample, this clonotype was seen a few times. The V call is TRBV6-1, the J call TRBJ2-7, with a possible D match to TRBD1 (6 bases). Trimming took 2 bases from V and 4 from J, leaving 12 bases between them. The CDR3 runs 14 residues. Germline V gene sequence: CDR1 MNHNS, CDR2 SASEGT. This CDR3 reads CASSELQGVYEQYF. The DNA for the CDR3 is TGTGCCAGCAGTGAACTACAGGGCGTTTACGAGCAGTACTTC.

This clonotype was counted between two and nine times. The gene calls are TRBV18 and TRBJ2-2; D is perhaps TRBD1 or TRBD2 (5 bases each). V shed 1 base and J shed 0 bases, with 12 bases lying between them. The germline CDR1 and CDR2 sequences are KGHSH and LQKENI. The CDR3 is made up of 17 amino acids. The CDR3 DNA reads as TGTGCCAGCTCACCACTGGGGCGGGCGCCGAACACCGGGGAGCTGTTTTTT. Its translation: CASSPLGRAPNTGELFF. Filled out from reference TRBV18 and TRBJ2-2, the complete variable domain reads NAGVMQNPRHLVRRRGQEARLRCSPMKGHSHVYWYRQLPEEGLKFMVYLQKENIIDESGMPKERFSAEFPKEGPSILRIQQVVRGDSAAYFCASSPLGRAPNTGELFFGEGSRLTVL.

The chain links TRBV20-1 to TRBJ2-5; D remains ambiguous. In germline, CDR1 is DFQATT, CDR2 SNEGSKA (reference sequence). This CDR3 region has 11 residues. The V end lost 6 bases, the J end lost 5 bases, and 10 bases lay between the germline ends. As DNA, the CDR3 is TGCAGTGCCAATGGCGGCGAGACCCAGTACTTC. Its translation: CSANGGETQYF.

This clonotype was seen only a few times. The chain combines TRBV6-1 with TRBJ2-7, with 7 bases matching TRBD2. With V trimmed by 1 base and J by 1 base, 4 bases remained unmatched. Germline V gene sequence: CDR1 MNHNS, CDR2 SASEGT. CDR3 length: 15 amino acids. CDR3 sequence reads: CASSEVAGTSYEQYF. The CDR3 nucleotides read TGTGCCAGCAGTGAAGTAGCGGGCACTTCCTACGAGCAGTACTTC.

The rearrangement joins TRBV12-3 or TRBV12-4 to TRBJ2-3; D gene uncertain. The CDR3 is 16 amino acids. The V end lost 5 bases, the J end lost 1 base, and 16 bases lay between the germline ends. CDR3 sequence (DNA): TGTGCCAGCAGTCTTTTCTATTTTGGGCGCACAGATACGCAGTATTTT. This encodes CASSLFYFGRTDTQYF.

This clonotype occurred many times. This sequence joins TRBV6-1 and TRBJ1-2; 10 bases match TRBD1. The V and J ends lost 10 bases and 11 bases, in that order; junction bases with no gene match: 16. This CDR3 region has 14 residues. The germline CDR1 and CDR2 sequences are MNHNS and SASEGT. CDR3 nucleotides: TGTGCCACTCGCGGACCGGGACAGGGGAATAGGTACACCTTC. Protein sequence: CATRGPGQGNRYTF.

The chain employs TRBV12-3 or TRBV12-4 and TRBJ1-5, with D tentatively TRBD1 (6 bases). This CDR3 spans 14 amino acids. V was trimmed by 6 bases and J by 9 bases, leaving 18 bases between them. CDR3 sequence: CASRPTGGRLPQHF. The CDR3 DNA sequence: TGTGCCAGCAGACCGACGGGGGGCCGTCTGCCCCAGCATTTT.

This clonotype was observed a few times. J is TRBJ2-5 and V is TRBV7-8; D ambiguous. Germline V gives CDR1 SGHVS, CDR2 FQNEAQ. V lost 5 bases and J lost 5, with 9 bases in between. The CDR3 totals 12 residues. The CDR3 DNA follows: TGTGCCAGCAGCCCCCTTGTGGAGACCCAGTACTTC. Translated, it gives CASSPLVETQYF.

The V and J genes are TRBV12-5 and TRBJ1-5, with a tentative D call TRBD1 (5 bases). Germline V lookup: CDR1 LGHNT, CDR2 FRNRAP. There are 13 residues in the CDR3. The V end lost 4 bases, the J end lost 4 bases, and 8 bases lay between the germline ends. CDR3 sequence reads: CASGWGGNQPQHF. In DNA form, the CDR3 reads TGTGCTAGTGGTTGGGGGGGGAATCAGCCCCAGCATTTT.

The chain has TRBV15 and TRBJ2-2; D perhaps matches TRBD1 (5 bases). This CDR3 contains 15 residues. In germline, CDR1 is LNHNV, CDR2 YYDKDF (reference sequence). V lost 7 bases and J 4 bases, leaving 16 bases between the germline ends. The CDR3 loop reads CATNGARDGTGELFF. In nucleotides, the CDR3 is TGTGCCACCAATGGGGCACGAGATGGCACCGGGGAGCTGTTTTTT.